The present TCR beta chain was sequenced within a study of T cells in Graves' hyperthyroidism and ophthalmopathy (dated by TCRdb to about 2019). Describing the broader study: Peripheral blood was collected at initial diagnosis, before any treatment. TCR V-J signatures able to tell the groups apart were searched for in a discovery cohort of approximately 95 patients, of whom 43 had Graves' ophthalmopathy and 55 to 60 had stable Graves' hyperthyroidism. Prospective prediction of ophthalmopathy was tested in an independent validation cohort of approximately 18 hyperthyroidism patients and around 16 patients who later progressed to ophthalmopathy. For training and testing, the 95 to 100 patients in the discovery cohort were randomly divided in a 7:3 ratio. In addition, the study compared T-cell repertoires in thyroid tissue and in blood from roughly six Graves' hyperthyroidism patients. Once sampling was done, hyperthyroidism patients were given methimazole at a starting dose of 30 mg daily, whereas ophthalmopathy patients were given high-dose intravenous methylprednisolone. According to the paper, TCR Vbeta CDR3 sequencing was carried out on over 130 peripheral blood samples, which came from 40 to 45 ophthalmopathy, some 73 hyperthyroidism and some 17 progressor patients. General findings and caveats noted by the study authors: Most expanded thyroid clonotypes (frequency above 0.001) were also detected in blood, a finding suggesting that blood repertoires may reflect thyroid immune responses. No statistical method was used to fix the sample size in advance, and group allocation was not hidden from the investigators. In validation, the model predicted progression to ophthalmopathy with approximately 70% sensitivity and 72% to 85% specificity, a median of around six months before onset. In cross-validation, a model built on a 13 V-J signature told ophthalmopathy apart from stable hyperthyroidism with just under 90% sensitivity and about 81% specificity, and in testing the same model reached 80%/75%.

The germline V gene specifies SQVTM as CDR1 and ANQGSEA as CDR2. The CDR3 runs 13 residues from the cysteine to the phenylalanine. CDR3 DNA only is kept here, 39 bases in frame from base 1. For this chain, trimming is 3 bases at the V end and 8 bases at the J end, and the number of junction bases without a gene match is 8. Graves' hyperthyroidism was defined as stable when no progression to ophthalmopathy occurred over 18 months of follow-up. Hyperthyroidism patients were newly diagnosed, with disease duration under 2 months, and aged 18 to 65 years. Patients with uncontrolled infections, other autoimmune diseases, pregnancy or lactation were excluded. Diagnoses were based on clinical symptoms, serum thyroxine and TRAb, thyroid ultrasound and orbital computed tomography. PBMCs were separated from around 9.1 ml of fresh peripheral blood using Ficoll-Paque density gradient centrifugation. Trizol reagent was used to extract total RNA, and RNA quality was then checked on an Agilent 2100 Bioanalyzer.

The TCR beta CDR3 regions were amplified from the RNA transcripts. The first round of RT-PCR for the TCR CDR3 was performed with the HTBI primer set and the Qiagen OneStep RT-PCR kit. Libraries were constructed in a second round of multiplex PCR, after which size selection and purification were performed. Sequencing of the libraries was done on an Illumina HiSeq2000 using paired-end 100 bp reads. Per the authors' processing: SOAPnuke was used to process the raw data, throwing out any read that contained adapters or uncalled bases, had a mean Phred below 15, or lacked an exact constant-primer or identifier match. High-quality paired reads were merged using COPE v1.2.5, and each unique nucleotide sequence was defined as a clonotype. MiTCR v1.1 was used to align clonotypes to the IMGT TRBV, TRBD and TRBJ reference segments. Only V-J combinations with frequency above 0.0001, covering 99% to 99.2% of repertoires, were analysed. A TCS score was defined as the ratio of F50 (clonal expansion) to E x V (chaos), with BLOSUM62-based TCRdist applied between CDR3 peptides within each V-J. Welch's t-statistics and random forest reduced approximately 520 V-J features to 10 to 15, which were used in a naive Bayes classifier (R e1071). The similarity between thyroid and blood repertoires was quantified using the Morisita-Horn index. Using fastp at Q25 and MiXCR, TCRdb reprocessed the public reads and kept productive beta chains. Rows with one shared CDR3 protein collapse into an entry with the most common genes and DNA. V and J calls and clone size were set by TCRdb, not the authors. The sample contains 800,000 or so distinct CDR3 sequences, more than 30% of them found a single time. About 9% of the sample lies in the top ten.

This clonotype was observed at least ten times. Its antigen is still unknown. No qualities accompany the bases; no much larger clone lies one base away. Material for sequencing was blood. The receptor was derived from a man younger than 30 with Graves' hyperthyroidism. The chain joins TRBV29-1 to TRBJ1-2, with TRBD1 matching 8 junction bases. In nucleotides, the sequence is TGCAGCGTTGATGGACAGGGCCCGAACGGCTACACCTTC. This codes for CSVDGQGPNGYTF.